The rows below give T cell receptor beta chains drawn from one sample of a study of T cell changes during pregnancy in multiple sclerosis. Using immunoSEQ multiplex PCR, the repertoire was profiled, and TCRdb retains in-frame clones only, with some absent. The sample contains approximately 53,000 clones, 90% to 95% of which appear only once. Sequencing was performed on CD4+ T cells from peripheral blood mononuclear cells, taken before pregnancy. The receptors were sampled from a female donor with multiple sclerosis, enrolled in a pregnancy study. The CDR3 runs from the conserved cysteine through the conserved F or W. Each record gives: V gene, CDR3 length, D gene, J gene, CDR3 DNA, CDR3 protein. D genes are given only for firm matches.

>TRBV10-1|12|NA|TRBJ2-7
TGCGCCAGCAGTGAGTCTAGCTACGAGCAGTACTTC
CASSESSYEQYF
>TRBV7-6|16|TRBD1|TRBJ2-7
TGTGCCAGCAGCAACCAACGGGGCACAGGGGCCTACGAGCAGTACTTC
CASSNQRGTGAYEQYF
>TRBV5-6|19|TRBD1|TRBJ2-7
TGTGCCAGCAGCTGGGAGGTTTCCGGGACAGGGGGCGCCTCCCACGAGCAGTACTTC
CASSWEVSGTGGASHEQYF
>TRBV10-1|15|NA|TRBJ1-1
TGCGCCAGCAGTGAGTGTAACAGGGTTTGGACTGAAGCTTTCTTT
CASSECNRVWTEAFF
>TRBV4-1|11|NA|TRBJ2-5
TGCGCCAGCAGCCAAGACCTAGCCCAGTACTTC
CASSQDLAQYF
>TRBV28|13|NA|TRBJ1-4
TGTGCCGGAAGACAGGCAACTAATGAAAAACTGTTTTTT
CAGRQATNEKLFF
>TRBV7-6|17|NA|TRBJ1-4
TGTGCCAGCAGCTTAGAGAGGTCGGGGTCATCTAATGAAAAACTGTTTTTT
CASSLERSGSSNEKLFF
>TRBV18|13|NA|TRBJ2-7
TGTGCCAGCTCACCCAGCGGGTCCTACGAGCAGTACTTC
CASSPSGSYEQYF
>TRBV5-1|14|TRBD2|TRBJ2-5
TGCGCCAGCAGCTTGGGGGGAGGGAAGGAGACCCAGTACTTC
CASSLGGGKETQYF
>TRBV2|13|NA|TRBJ1-5
TGTGCCAGCAGTGGCGTTGGTCGGCAGCCCCAGCATTTT
CASSGVGRQPQHF
>TRBV18|16|TRBD2|TRBJ2-1
TGTGCCAGCTCACCCCTAGCGGGAGGCTGGGGCAATGAGCAGTTCTTC
CASSPLAGGWGNEQFF
>TRBV19|14|TRBD1|TRBJ1-1
TGTGCCAGTAGTCCCGGGACAGCGAACACTGAAGCTTTCTTT
CASSPGTANTEAFF